The 25 T cell receptor beta chains given below trace back to one sample, sequenced in a study of cytomegalovirus exposure and HLA in healthy donors. The primer mix had 60 Vbeta and 13 Jbeta primers. Clones were read by immunoSEQ multiplex PCR, and TCRdb kept only the in-frame ones, dropping some. Counted here are hundreds of thousands of clones, 70% to 90% occurring once; the ten biggest clones make up less than 2.5%. The specimen sequenced was PBMCs. These receptors all come from a woman under 30 in good health and CMV-seronegative.

This clone was recorded once. J is TRBJ2-7 and V is TRBV27; 8 bases fit TRBD1. Looked up from germline, CDR1 is MNHEY and CDR2 is SMNVEV (reference sequence). With V trimmed by 7 bases and J by 2 bases, 4 bases remained unmatched. The CDR3 totals 13 residues. The CDR3 loop is CASKRTGPYEQYF. The DNA of the CDR3 is TGTGCCAGCAAACGGACAGGGCCCTACGAGCAGTACTTC.

This clone was counted between two and nine times. CDR3: CASSRLGNQPQHF. CDR3 nucleotides: TGTGCCAGCAGTCGACTGGGCAATCAGCCCCAGCATTTT. The V and J genes are TRBV2 and TRBJ1-5; no reliable D call. CDR3 size: 13 residues. Trimming stripped 5 bases from V and 2 bases from J, with 7 bases between. Germline CDR1 and CDR2: SNHLY and FYNNEI. Full variable domain (remainder filled in from reference TRBV2 and TRBJ1-5): EPEVTQTPSHQVTQMGQEVILRCVPISNHLYFYWYRQILGQKVEFLVSFYNNEISEKSEIFDDQFSVERPDGSNFTLKIRSTKLEDSAMYFCASSRLGNQPQHFGDGTRLSIL.

This chain connects TRBV12-5 to TRBJ1-5, with unresolved D. Germline CDR1 reads LGHNT; CDR2 reads FRNRAP. Trimming shortened V by 4 bases and J by 1 base, and 5 bases separated the two germline ends. The CDR3 totals 13 residues. The CDR3 DNA follows: TGTGCTAGTGGTTATCTAAGCAATCAGCCCCAGCATTTT. Translated: CASGYLSNQPQHF.

This chain links TRBV19 with TRBJ1-6, with 7 bases aligning to TRBD1. The CDR3 has 16 residues. V lost 5 bases to trimming and J lost 5 bases; unmatched junction nucleotides: 9. Germline loops: CDR1 LNHDA, CDR2 SQIVND (reference sequence). As DNA, the CDR3 is TGTGCCAGTAGTTTTATAGACAGGGAGGATAATTCACCCCTCCACTTT. Its translation is CASSFIDREDNSPLHF.

A remark on this clone: At one of its ends the junction is not consistent with the germline gene, which may arise from a read error. The V call is TRBV18, the J call TRBJ2-6; 8 bases agree with TRBD1. Looked up from germline, CDR1 is KGHSH and CDR2 is LQKENI. CDR3 size: 15 residues. DNA for the CDR3: TGTACCAGCTCACCGACAGGGGCTGGGGCCAACGTCCTGACTTTC. Translation gives CTSSPTGAGANVLTF.

This chain joins TRBV27 and TRBJ1-1, with 9 bases matching TRBD1. CDR1 is MNHEY and CDR2 is SMNVEV in the germline V gene (reference sequence). V was clipped by 0 bases and J by 5 bases; unmatched bases: 7. The CDR3 consists of 16 residues. The CDR3 is CASSLSRTGVGTEAFF. CDR3 bases: TGTGCCAGCAGTTTATCGCGGACAGGGGTGGGAACTGAAGCTTTCTTT.

The chain combines TRBV19 with TRBJ1-1; D remains unclear. The V end was cut by 0 bases, the J end by 7 bases, with 12 bases between. This CDR3 has 14 amino acids. Germline CDR1 is LNHDA and CDR2 is SQIVND (reference sequence). In DNA form, the CDR3 reads TGTGCCAGTAGTATAGAAGGAGGGTTGGATGAAGCTTTCTTT. This sequence encodes CASSIEGGLDEAFF. The variable domain in full, completed from reference TRBV19 and TRBJ1-1, reads DGGITQSPKYLFRKEGQNVTLSCEQNLNHDAMYWYRQDPGQGLRLIYYSQIVNDFQKGDIAEGYSVSREKKESFPLTVTSAQKNPTAFYLCASSIEGGLDEAFFGQGTRLTVV.

This rearrangement joins TRBV29-1 to TRBJ1-3; tentative D call: TRBD1 (6 bases). Germline V gives CDR1 SQVTM, CDR2 ANQGSEA. This CDR3 spans 15 amino acids. V gave up 4 bases and J gave up 0 bases, with 13 bases separating them. CDR3: CSVGRQDSSGNTIYF. CDR3 in DNA: TGCAGCGTTGGAAGACAGGATTCCTCTGGAAACACCATATATTTT.

This chain joins TRBV10-3 and TRBJ1-5; TRBD1 aligns across 7 bases. Germline loops: CDR1 ENHRY, CDR2 SYGVKD. This CDR3 has 14 amino acids. The V and J ends lost 4 bases and 7 bases, in that order; junction bases with no gene match: 7. CDR3 region: CAISAEQGSQPQHF. In DNA form, the CDR3 reads TGTGCCATCAGTGCGGAACAGGGGAGCCAGCCCCAGCATTTT.

The chain recombines TRBV6-1 with TRBJ2-3; 11 nucleotides match TRBD1. The CDR3 runs to 12 residues. V shed 6 bases and J 14 bases; nucleotides not matched to a gene: 7. Germline loops: CDR1 MNHNS, CDR2 SASEGT. The CDR3 protein is CASRSDRGLLYF. DNA of the CDR3: TGTGCCAGCAGATCGGACAGGGGGCTCTTGTATTTT.

The V call is TRBV6-5, the J call TRBJ1-1, with TRBD1 matching over 8 bases. Germline loops: CDR1 MNHEY, CDR2 SVGAGI. Germline trimming cut 0 bases from V and 5 bases from J; bases unmatched to any gene: 5. The CDR3 covers 15 residues. In nucleotides, the CDR3 is TGTGCCAGCAGTTACTCGACGACAGGGGATACTGAAGCTTTCTTT. Translated, it gives CASSYSTTGDTEAFF.

This chain connects TRBV5-1 to TRBJ2-3, with D possibly TRBD2 on 6 matching bases. Germline loops: CDR1 SGHRS, CDR2 YFSETQ. V was shortened by 0 bases and J by 6 bases, with 14 bases between the two germline ends. The CDR3 extends over 15 amino acids. CDR3 loop: CASSLGDFPRDTQYF. The CDR3, as DNA: TGCGCCAGCAGCTTGGGGGACTTCCCGAGGGATACGCAGTATTTT.

The CDR3 sequence: CASSYGGAGELFF. The DNA for the CDR3 is TGTGCCAGCAGTTACGGAGGGGCCGGGGAGCTGTTTTTT. The rearrangement uses TRBV6-5 and TRBJ2-2; a weak D match, TRBD2 (6 bases). With 2 bases removed from V and 6 bases from J, the gap between germline ends came to 7 bases. There are 13 residues in the CDR3. Germline CDR1 is MNHEY and CDR2 is SVGAGI.

Only one count was recorded for this clone. V and J are TRBV15 and TRBJ2-5; no definite D call. The CDR3 runs to 15 residues. Germline assignment: CDR1 LNHNV and CDR2 YYDKDF (reference sequence). V was cut by 4 bases and J by 4 bases, with 16 bases left in between. DNA for the CDR3: TGTGCCACCAGCAACTCTAGACCACCGGGAGAGACCCAGTACTTC. This encodes CATSNSRPPGETQYF.

The V gene is TRBV11-2, the J gene TRBJ2-1, with TRBD1 matching over 9 bases. Germline CDR1 is SGHAT and CDR2 is FQNNGV. The CDR3 runs to 17 residues. V was clipped by 5 bases and J by 2 bases; unmatched bases: 10. The CDR3 region is CASSRVGTGMTYNEQFF. As DNA, the CDR3 is TGTGCCAGCAGCCGTGTGGGGACAGGGATGACCTACAATGAGCAGTTCTTC. Using reference TRBV11-2 and TRBJ2-1 for the parts outside the CDR3, the full variable domain is EAGVAQSPRYKIIEKRQSVAFWCNPISGHATLYWYQQILGQGPKLLIQFQNNGVVDDSQLPKDRFSAERLKGVDSTLKIQPAKLEDSAVYLCASSRVGTGMTYNEQFFGPGTRLTVL.

This clone was recorded once. In nucleotides, the CDR3 is TGTGCCAGCAGCCCCTCCTCCGACAGGGCCCCCTACGAGCAGTACTTC. This sequence encodes CASSPSSDRAPYEQYF. This chain connects TRBV5-4 to TRBJ2-7; TRBD1 aligns across 7 bases. This CDR3 contains 16 residues. The J segment lost 2 bases and the V segment lost 4 bases, leaving 12 bases of the junction unmatched. Germline CDR1 and CDR2: SGHNT and YYREEE (reference sequence).

This clone has more than one count but fewer than ten. The chain carries TRBV18 and TRBJ1-6; the D is unclear. The CDR3 runs to 15 residues. V lost 3 bases and J 5 bases, leaving 11 bases between the germline ends. Per the germline V gene, CDR1 is KGHSH and CDR2 is LQKENI. CDR3 sequence: CASSPPEGDNSPLHF. DNA of the CDR3: TGTGCCAGCTCACCGCCTGAGGGAGATAATTCACCCCTCCACTTT. Complete variable domain (other parts from reference TRBV18 and TRBJ1-6): NAGVMQNPRHLVRRRGQEARLRCSPMKGHSHVYWYRQLPEEGLKFMVYLQKENIIDESGMPKERFSAEFPKEGPSILRIQQVVRGDSAAYFCASSPPEGDNSPLHFGNGTRLTVT.

This chain connects TRBV30 to TRBJ2-2, with 9 bases identical to TRBD1. Germline CDR1 reads GTSNPN; CDR2 reads SVGIG (reference sequence). The length of the CDR3 is 18 residues. V gave up 0 bases and J gave up 1 base; unmatched junction bases: 9. CDR3 protein: CAWSVRDRASVNTGELFF. CDR3 coding DNA: TGTGCCTGGAGTGTACGGGACAGGGCCTCTGTGAACACCGGGGAGCTGTTTTTT.

This clone appeared a few times. This rearrangement joins TRBV9 to TRBJ2-1; 7 nucleotides match TRBD2. This CDR3 spans 13 amino acids. The ends lost 0 bases at V and 6 bases at J; junction bases unmatched: 0. Germline CDR1 is SGDLS and CDR2 is YYNGEE. The CDR3 region is CASSVGTSNEQFF. CDR3 in DNA: TGTGCCAGCAGCGTAGGGACTAGCAATGAGCAGTTCTTC.

The chain links TRBV9 to TRBJ1-1; unclear D gene. Per the germline V gene, CDR1 is SGDLS and CDR2 is YYNGEE. The CDR3 extends over 17 amino acids. The ends were cut back, 0 bases at V and 6 bases at J, with 21 bases in the middle. CDR3 residues: CASSVGFEGGSIPEAFF. The CDR3, as DNA: TGTGCCAGCAGCGTAGGTTTCGAGGGTGGATCGATCCCTGAAGCTTTCTTT.

The V call is TRBV7-9, the J call TRBJ1-2; 8 nucleotides align to TRBD1. This CDR3 comprises 15 residues. Germline lookup yields CDR1 SEHNR and CDR2 FQNEAQ (reference sequence). The V segment lost 4 bases and the J segment 6 bases; nucleotides outside the gene matches: 10. For the CDR3, the DNA is TGTGCCAGCAGCTCGTTACCGGACAGGGAAGATGGCTACACCTTC. Its translation is CASSSLPDREDGYTF.

This chain uses TRBV10-1 with TRBJ2-1; D is undetermined. CDR1 WNHNN and CDR2 SYGVQD come from the germline V gene (reference sequence). Trimming left V 4 bases short and J 7 bases short, with 14 bases between. The CDR3 extends over 14 amino acids. Written as DNA, the CDR3 is TGCGCCAGCAGTGGAATGTTACGTCGGAATGAGCAGTTCTTC. This codes for CASSGMLRRNEQFF.

The chain joins TRBV28 to TRBJ1-4, with D perhaps TRBD1 (5 bases). This CDR3 spans 16 amino acids. From germline, CDR1 is MDHEN and CDR2 SYDVKM. V was clipped by 6 bases and J by 6 bases, with 20 bases between them. The CDR3 sequence: CASSPVDRAKYEKLFF. In DNA, the CDR3 is TGTGCCAGCAGCCCCGTCGACAGAGCTAAATATGAAAAACTGTTTTTT.

The V and J genes are TRBV11-2 and TRBJ1-1; TRBD1 aligns across 7 bases. The CDR3 has 14 amino acids. Per the germline V gene, CDR1 is SGHAT and CDR2 is FQNNGV. The V segment lost 3 bases and the J segment 0 bases; nucleotides outside the gene matches: 1. CDR3 loop: CASSFRGLNTEAFF. DNA for the CDR3: TGTGCCAGCAGCTTTAGGGGGCTGAACACTGAAGCTTTCTTT.

This sequence joins TRBV2 and TRBJ1-4; D not resolved. Germline loops: CDR1 SNHLY, CDR2 FYNNEI. The V gene lost 4 bases and the J gene lost 7 bases, with 10 bases spanning the gap. This CDR3 has 13 residues. The CDR3 protein is CASSVREAEKLFF. In nucleotides, the CDR3 is TGTGCCAGCAGTGTTAGAGAGGCTGAAAAACTGTTTTTT. Full variable domain (rest looked up from reference TRBV2 and TRBJ1-4): EPEVTQTPSHQVTQMGQEVILRCVPISNHLYFYWYRQILGQKVEFLVSFYNNEISEKSEIFDDQFSVERPDGSNFTLKIRSTKLEDSAMYFCASSVREAEKLFFGSGTQLSVL.